This entry describes one T cell receptor (beta chain). Which antigen it targets is not known. It has no much larger one-base neighbor in the sample; base qualities were not kept. The data originate from a study of T cell responses to AZD1222 COVID-19 vaccine (dated by TCRdb to the early 2020s). Background on the whole study: A total of about 230 trial participants underwent TCR sequencing, of whom about 210 received two doses of AZD1222 and some 26 received two doses of the MenACWY control vaccine. Enrollment into the trials was organized by age into subgroups of 18-55, 56-69 and 70-plus years, and those subgroups contained roughly 140, 27 and 60 TCR-sequenced participants, respectively.

The sample's time point, from its label and the paper: about 28 days (+/-7) after the second vaccine dose. AZD1222 recipients with second doses at about 4 weeks or about 12 weeks were pooled, because spike-specific TCR depth and breadth did not differ between schedules. Samples from vaccinated people were obtained from the UK trials COV001 and COV002, which included a single-blind randomized controlled phase 2/3 trial of AZD1222 (ChAdOx1 nCoV-19) in healthy adults. For TCRbeta chain sequencing, PBMC samples were collected from trial participants at day 0 and at day 28 after the second dose. General study outcomes and caveats: Reportedly, almost half of the unique spike-specific TCRs recognized epitopes lying outside the regions that are mutated in the B.1.351 and B.1.1.7 variants. Only five to seven AZD1222 recipients were SARS-CoV-2 seropositive at baseline, limiting conclusions about previously exposed vaccinees. The vaccine-associated CD4 TCRs covered the entire spike protein, and the dominant responses fell in regions 160-218 and 743-854. Because no day 14 peak-response samples were available, repertoires were characterized only after the peak T cell response. Participants were mostly white British, with more females than males. The authors suggested clonal diversity may have been underestimated. After two AZD1222 doses, both the breadth and the depth of spike-specific TCRs were significantly higher than at day 0 and than in MenACWY recipients. In the small 56-69-year group, the increase in depth fell short of significance, most likely because of low power.

Between the V and J ends, shortened by 0 bases and 6 bases respectively, the junction contains 11 bases. According to the germline V gene, CDR1 reads MNHEY and CDR2 reads SVGAGI. From its cysteine to its phenylalanine, the CDR3 spans 14 amino acids. Of all the DNA, just the CDR3 is kept, 42 bases in frame from base 1. The CDR3 regions of human TCRbeta chains were subjected to immunosequencing. In the paper's pipeline: Repertoire TCRs were checked for matches against a reference library of SARS-CoV-2-specific TCRs that had been generated using the MIRA antigen-specificity platform. Breadth meant the fraction of unique TCRs that were SARS-CoV-2-associated, whereas depth meant the fraction of total T cells that were SARS-CoV-2-associated. Each spike-specific TCR was assigned to its reactive spike region and to a CD4 or CD8 class using the MIRA data. Log10-transformed breadth and depth values were compared by one-way ANOVA with Sidak's multiple comparisons tests. TCRdb took this table from immuneACCESS and kept in-frame rearrangements with V and J called. Such tables lack part of the clones; where checked against another copy, unresolved V genes explain under half of the gap, and the rest is unexplained. Clone size and the V and J calls come from that table; the DNA yielded D and trimming. The sample has some 60,000 clones on record, around three quarters of them singletons. Around 3.5% of the sample is held by the ten biggest clonotypes.

This sample comprised peripheral blood, obtained 28 days after the second AZD1222 dose. This clonotype originated in an adult who received the AZD1222 COVID-19 vaccine. The chain couples TRBV6-5 to TRBJ1-1; the D segment could be TRBD1, given 5 matching bases. The encoded CDR3 is CASSYSVRAAEAFF. The nucleotide sequence reads as follows: TGTGCCAGCAGTTACTCGGTCAGGGCAGCTGAAGCTTTCTTT.